A selection of T cell receptor beta chains follows, all from one sample in a study of shared clonotypes between healthy human individuals. Clones were read by immunoSEQ multiplex PCR, and TCRdb kept only the in-frame ones, dropping some. The sample includes under 600,000 clones, 90% to 97% of them seen just once. The sequenced material came from naive CD4+ T cells sorted from blood. These receptor sequences come from a woman aged 25 to 45 in good health. The conserved cysteine and the conserved F or W are not part of the CDR3 here.

v_gene	j_gene	CDR3aa
TRBV2	TRBJ2-5	ASRDRPPETQY
TRBV28	TRBJ2-5	ASNRIRGGTGGETQY
TRBV5-6	TRBJ1-3	ASSLYTGNTIY
TRBV10-3	TRBJ1-4	AISPGPTRNEKLF
TRBV10-2	TRBJ2-7	ASKASGSGEQY
TRBV19	TRBJ2-1	ASSGRLAGDSEQF
TRBV28	TRBJ1-2	ASSFQGEGYGYT
TRBV19	TRBJ2-2	ASMGTGGELF
TRBV7-9	TRBJ1-6	ASSLAGPINSPLH
TRBV11-2	TRBJ2-7	ASSIGTSREQY
TRBV2	TRBJ2-2	ASSSPQLAGITGELF
TRBV5-6	TRBJ2-1	ASSTLGLAGRNEQF
TRBV28	TRBJ2-5	ASRGGQGLQETQY
TRBV28	TRBJ1-2	ASSPWGGDKRYGYT
TRBV15	TRBJ2-1	ATSNTGSYNEQF
TRBV10-3	TRBJ1-1	AISGQGGNTEAF
TRBV19	TRBJ1-3	ASSRRTSGNTIY
TRBV6-1	TRBJ1-4	ASRRTGREKLF
TRBV29-1	TRBJ2-5	SVGAGETQY
TRBV11-3	TRBJ2-7	ASSLGSSGIYEQY
TRBV27	TRBJ2-7	ASSSGRASYEQY
TRBV5-1	TRBJ2-2	ASSLGGEHTGELF
TRBV19	TRBJ1-5	ASSPQGRGGNQPQH